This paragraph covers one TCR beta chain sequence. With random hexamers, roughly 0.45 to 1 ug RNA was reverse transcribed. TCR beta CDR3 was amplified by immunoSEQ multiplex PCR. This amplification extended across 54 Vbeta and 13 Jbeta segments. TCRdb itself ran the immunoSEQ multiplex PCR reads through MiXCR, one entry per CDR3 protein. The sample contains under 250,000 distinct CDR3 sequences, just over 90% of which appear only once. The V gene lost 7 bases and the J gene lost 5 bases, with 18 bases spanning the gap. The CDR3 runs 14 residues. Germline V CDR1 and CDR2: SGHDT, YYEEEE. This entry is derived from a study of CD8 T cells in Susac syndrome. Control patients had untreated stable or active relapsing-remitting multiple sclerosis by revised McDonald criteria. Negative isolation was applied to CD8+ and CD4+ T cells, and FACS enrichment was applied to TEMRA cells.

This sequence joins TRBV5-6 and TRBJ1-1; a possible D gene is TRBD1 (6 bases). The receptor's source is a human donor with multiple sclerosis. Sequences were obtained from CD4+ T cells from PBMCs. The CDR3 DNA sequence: TGTGCCAGCGGTACGGACAGCCGAACGACTGAAGCTTTCTTT. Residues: CASGTDSRTTEAFF.